These T cell receptor beta chains were read from a single sample in a study of blood T cell repertoires in COVID-19. Clones were read by immunoSEQ multiplex PCR, and TCRdb kept only the in-frame ones, dropping some. Of some 240,000 clones detected, about four fifths appear once; the ten largest clones hold around 3.7%. Sequences were obtained from PBMCs or T cells enriched from blood (not recorded which). The source is a man aged 45 to 65 who had recovered from COVID-19. Each CDR3 is given with its conserved first and last residue. The D gene is left open where the match is weak. Size tells how often a clone was seen (once, few, many) or the class of an expanded clone, and some rows leave it out.

j_call v_call clone_size d_call cdr3_nt cdr3_aa
TRBJ1-1 TRBV7-3 - TRBD1 TGTGCCAGCAAGCCAGGGGGCCCGAACACTGAAGCTTTCTTT CASKPGGPNTEAFF
TRBJ1-1 TRBV2 - TRBD1 TGTGCCGGGGGACAGGGCGACGCTTTCTTT CAGGQGDAFF
TRBJ2-7 TRBV5-1 - - TGCGCCAGCAGCTTGGTTGGGGCTGGGGTTTACGAGCAGTACTTC CASSLVGAGVYEQYF
TRBJ1-1 TRBV3-1/TRBV3-2 - - TGTGCCAGCAGCCTTACAGAGAACACTGAAGCTTTCTTT CASSLTENTEAFF
TRBJ2-7 TRBV28 - - TGTGCCAGCAGTTTGGGCCAGGGTAGGGGCGAGCAGTACTTC CASSLGQGRGEQYF
TRBJ1-3 TRBV5-6 - - TGTGCCAGCAGCCCCACGAAGGAGGGCGACTCTGGAAACACCATATATTTT CASSPTKEGDSGNTIYF
TRBJ2-7 TRBV15 - - TGTGCCACCAGCAGAGACCTGGCTAGTCCCTACGAGCAGTACTTC CATSRDLASPYEQYF
TRBJ2-1 TRBV19 - - TGTGCCAGTAGTATAGAAGTCCCGGGACTGAGGGTGAGCTCCTACAATGAGCAGTTCTTC CASSIEVPGLRVSSYNEQFF
TRBJ2-7 TRBV28 - - TGTGCCGGGCAGAGGGAGAACTCCTACGAGCAGTACTTC CAGQRENSYEQYF
TRBJ2-2 TRBV24-1 - - TGTGCCACCAGTGATTTTTCGGGGGGCCGCACCGGGGAGCTGTTTTTT CATSDFSGGRTGELFF
TRBJ2-3 TRBV9 - - TGTGCCAGCAGCGTAGCAGGGGCTCCGACAGATACGCAGTATTTT CASSVAGAPTDTQYF
TRBJ1-4 TRBV9 - - TGTGCCAGCAGCGGGCGGGGAGGAAAACTGTTTTTT CASSGRGGKLFF
TRBJ2-1 TRBV7-9 - TRBD2 TGTGCCAGCAGCCTAGGGGGACTAGCGGGAGTAGGTGAGCAGTTCTTC CASSLGGLAGVGEQFF
TRBJ2-1 TRBV3-1/TRBV3-2 once - TGTGCCAGCAGCCATGGAGGGAAATCTTACAATGAGCAGTTCTTC CASSHGGKSYNEQFF
TRBJ2-5 TRBV5-1 - TRBD1 TGCGCCAGCAGCGCCGGGACAGGAGTTCGGCAGACCCAGTACTTC CASSAGTGVRQTQYF
TRBJ2-1 TRBV11-3 - - TGTGCCAGCAGTCCTATGCCGGGCTCCTACAATGAGCAGTTCTTC CASSPMPGSYNEQFF
TRBJ1-2 TRBV5-1 - TRBD1 TGCGCCAGCAGCTTATCCCCGGGACAGGGGGACTATGGCTACACCTTC CASSLSPGQGDYGYTF
TRBJ1-1 TRBV10-1 - - TGCGCCAGCAGTGAGGCCGCCGGTACTGAAGCTTTCTTT CASSEAAGTEAFF
TRBJ2-2 TRBV14 - TRBD2 TGTGCCAGCAGCCAAGACCCGGGACTAGCGGGATGGAAGGAGCTGTTTTTT CASSQDPGLAGWKELFF
TRBJ1-3 TRBV11-2 - - TGTGCCAGCAGCTTTATCCTCTCTGGAAACACCATATATTTT CASSFILSGNTIYF
TRBJ2-1 TRBV5-1 - - TGCGCCAGCAGCTTGAAGCTAGATACCTACAATGAGCAGTTCTTC CASSLKLDTYNEQFF
TRBJ1-3 TRBV5-1 - - TGCGCCAGCAGCCTAGGACAGCCGGCGGTCTTCTCTGGAAACACCATATATTTT CASSLGQPAVFSGNTIYF
TRBJ2-3 TRBV19 - - TGTGCCAGTAGTATAGGGGGCCGAGATACGCAGTATTTT CASSIGGRDTQYF
TRBJ2-1 TRBV5-1 - TRBD2 TGCGCCAGCAGCGAGACTAGCGGCAACAATGAGCAGTTCTTC CASSETSGNNEQFF
TRBJ2-5 TRBV2 - - TGTGCCAGCAGGGGGGGGGCACAAGAGACCCAGTACTTC CASRGGAQETQYF